Given below is one T cell receptor beta chain in context. Its matching antigen is unknown. Germline CDR1 reads KGHSH; CDR2 reads LQKENI. V lost 2 bases to trimming and J lost 4 bases, with 5 bases between them. This CDR3 has 12 residues. This sample was included in a study of cytomegalovirus exposure and HLA in healthy donors. Findings of the study overall: In vitro experiments confirmed that three CMV-associated chains were specific for CMV antigens. Published work reported that the classifier diagnosed cytomegalovirus status with high specificity and sensitivity.

PCR used 60 Vbeta primers and 13 Jbeta primers. Measured with immunoSEQ multiplex PCR; TCRdb has only the in-frame clones, and not every one. The table includes around 200,000 clones, roughly four fifths detected once. The origin of this receptor is a man between 45 and 60 years old in good health and CMV-seronegative. The V call is TRBV18, the J call TRBJ1-1; D call uncertain. What was sequenced was PBMCs. CDR3 DNA: TGTGCCAGCTCACCATTCGTCACTGAAGCTTTCTTT. Its protein is CASSPFVTEAFF.